This TCR beta chain came from a study of PD-L1 blockade in urothelial cancer. Study at large: About 90% of the roughly 29 patients comprised males who had bladder-origin urothelial cancer. Reported median T cell count for blood samples was 120,000 to 150,000. Patients' prior chemotherapy regimens numbered 0 to 3.

Produced via immunoSEQ multiplex PCR; TCRdb's table is partial and in-frame only. The sample holds about 38,000 clones, about 79% seen once. CDR3 length equals 15 residues. With V trimmed by 0 bases and J by 5 bases, 5 bases remained unmatched. Germline V gene data show CDR1 as LNHNV and CDR2 as YYDKDF (reference sequence). The origin of this receptor is a man aged 60-69 years with urothelial cancer. The rearrangement uses TRBV15 and TRBJ2-7; 9 bases align to TRBD1. Sequencing used PBMCs, obtained around atezolizumab (anti-PD-L1) treatment. CDR3 sequence (DNA): TGTGCCACCAGCAGAGACCGGGACAGGGCGCACGAGCAGTACTTC. This codes for CATSRDRDRAHEQYF. The entire variable domain, with the rest obtained from reference TRBV15 and TRBJ2-7, is as follows: DAMVIQNPRYQVTQFGKPVTLSCSQTLNHNVMYWYQQKSSQAPKLLFHYYDKDFNNEADTPDNFQSRRPNTSFCFLDIRSPGLGDTAMYLCATSRDRDRAHEQYFGPGTRLTVT.